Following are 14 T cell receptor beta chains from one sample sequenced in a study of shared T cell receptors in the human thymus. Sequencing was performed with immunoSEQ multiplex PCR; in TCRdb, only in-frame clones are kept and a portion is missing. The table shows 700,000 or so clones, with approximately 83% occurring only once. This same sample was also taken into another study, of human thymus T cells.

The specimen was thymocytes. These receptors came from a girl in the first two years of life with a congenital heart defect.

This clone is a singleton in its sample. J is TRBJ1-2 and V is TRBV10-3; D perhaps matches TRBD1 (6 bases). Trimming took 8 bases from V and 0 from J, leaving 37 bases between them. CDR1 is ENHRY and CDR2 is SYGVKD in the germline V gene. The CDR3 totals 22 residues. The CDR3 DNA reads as TGTGCCATCGCCACCGAAGGGGAAAATAGACAGGCCCCAAAGAGAGCTAACTATGGCTACACCTTC. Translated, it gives CAIATEGENRQAPKRANYGYTF.

The CDR3 is CSVGSANTGELFF. The CDR3 DNA sequence: TGCAGCGTTGGTTCTGCGAACACCGGGGAGCTGTTTTTT. The chain has TRBV29-1 and TRBJ2-2; no firm D call. The germline V gene has CDR1 SQVTM and CDR2 ANQGSEA. Trimming removed 4 bases from V and 0 bases from J, with 6 bases in between. The CDR3 is 13 amino acids.

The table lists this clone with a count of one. The DNA of the CDR3 is TGTGCCAGCAGCTCGAACCGGGGTTTACAACCGAACACTGAAGCTTTCTTT. It is translated as CASSSNRGLQPNTEAFF. The J gene is TRBJ1-1, the V gene TRBV7-9; D is unclear. The CDR3 contains 17 residues. The V and J ends lost 4 bases and 1 base respectively, with 19 bases between them. CDR1 is SEHNR and CDR2 is FQNEAQ in the germline V gene (reference sequence).

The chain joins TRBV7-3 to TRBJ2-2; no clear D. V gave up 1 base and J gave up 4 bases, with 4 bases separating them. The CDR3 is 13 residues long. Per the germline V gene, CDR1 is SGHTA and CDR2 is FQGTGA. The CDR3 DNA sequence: TGTGCCAGCAGCTTAATAGTCACCGGGGAGCTGTTTTTT. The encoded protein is CASSLIVTGELFF.

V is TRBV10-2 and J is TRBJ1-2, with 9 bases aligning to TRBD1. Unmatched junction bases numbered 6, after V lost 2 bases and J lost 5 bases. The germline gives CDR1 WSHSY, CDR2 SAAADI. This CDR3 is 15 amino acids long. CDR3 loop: CASSEPGTGRYGYTF. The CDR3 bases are TGCGCCAGCAGTGAGCCCGGGACAGGGCGTTATGGCTACACCTTC.

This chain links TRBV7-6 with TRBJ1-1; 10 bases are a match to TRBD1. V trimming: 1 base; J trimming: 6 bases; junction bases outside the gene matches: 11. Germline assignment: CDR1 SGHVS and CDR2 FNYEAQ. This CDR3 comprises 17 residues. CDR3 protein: CASSLVVGGQGIAEAFF. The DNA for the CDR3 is TGTGCCAGCAGCTTAGTAGTGGGGGGACAGGGGATTGCTGAAGCTTTCTTT.

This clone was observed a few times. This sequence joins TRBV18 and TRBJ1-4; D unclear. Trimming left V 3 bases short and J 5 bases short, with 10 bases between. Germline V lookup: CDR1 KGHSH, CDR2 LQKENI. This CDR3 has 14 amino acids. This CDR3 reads CASSPQRLNEKLFF. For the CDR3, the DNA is TGTGCCAGCTCACCGCAGAGACTGAATGAAAAACTGTTTTTT.

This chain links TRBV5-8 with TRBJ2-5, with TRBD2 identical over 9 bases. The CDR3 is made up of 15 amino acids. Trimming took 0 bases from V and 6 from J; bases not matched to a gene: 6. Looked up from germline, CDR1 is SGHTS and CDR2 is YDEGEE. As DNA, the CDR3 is TGTGCCAGCAGCTTGGGGGCGGGGGGGGCCAAGACCCAGTACTTC. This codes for CASSLGAGGAKTQYF.

The CDR3 DNA reads as TGTGCCAGCGGCCCGCGAGGGCTCAACACAGATACGCAGTATTTT. This encodes CASGPRGLNTDTQYF. J is TRBJ2-3 and V is TRBV9; the D gene is possibly TRBD2 (5 bases). Germline CDR1 SGDLS, CDR2 YYNGEE. This CDR3 comprises 15 residues. The V end was cut by 7 bases, the J end by 2 bases, with 17 bases between.

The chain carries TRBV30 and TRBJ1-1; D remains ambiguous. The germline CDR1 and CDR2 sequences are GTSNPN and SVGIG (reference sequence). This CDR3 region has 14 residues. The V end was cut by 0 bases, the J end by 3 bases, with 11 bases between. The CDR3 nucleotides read TGTGCCTGGAGTGTACTAAGCGGGGACACTGAAGCTTTCTTT. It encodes CAWSVLSGDTEAFF.

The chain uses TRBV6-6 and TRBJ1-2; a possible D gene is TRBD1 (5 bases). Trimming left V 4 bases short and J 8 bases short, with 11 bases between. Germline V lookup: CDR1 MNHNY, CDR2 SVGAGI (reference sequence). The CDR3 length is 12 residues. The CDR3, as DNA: TGTGCCAGCAGTTTCAGGGCTGAGGGCTACACCTTC. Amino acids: CASSFRAEGYTF.

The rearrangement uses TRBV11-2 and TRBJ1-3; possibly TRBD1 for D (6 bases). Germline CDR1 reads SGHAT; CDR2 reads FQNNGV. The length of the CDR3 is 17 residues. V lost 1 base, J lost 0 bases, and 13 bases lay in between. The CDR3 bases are TGTGCCAGCAGCTTAGGTCCAGGGGCCGACTCTGGAAACACCATATATTTT. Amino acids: CASSLGPGADSGNTIYF.

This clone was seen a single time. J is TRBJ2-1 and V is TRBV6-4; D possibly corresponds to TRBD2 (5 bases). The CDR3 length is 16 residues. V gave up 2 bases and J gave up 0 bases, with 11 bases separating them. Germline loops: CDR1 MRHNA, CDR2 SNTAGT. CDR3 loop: CASSDVPGSSYNEQFF. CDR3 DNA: TGTGCCAGCAGTGACGTTCCGGGAAGCTCCTACAATGAGCAGTTCTTC.

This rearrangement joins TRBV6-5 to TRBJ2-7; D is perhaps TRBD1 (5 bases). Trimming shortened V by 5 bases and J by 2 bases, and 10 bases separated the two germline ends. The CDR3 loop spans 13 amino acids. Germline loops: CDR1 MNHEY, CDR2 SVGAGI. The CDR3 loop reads CASSPGHAYEQYF. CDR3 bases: TGTGCCAGCAGTCCCGGACACGCCTACGAGCAGTACTTC.